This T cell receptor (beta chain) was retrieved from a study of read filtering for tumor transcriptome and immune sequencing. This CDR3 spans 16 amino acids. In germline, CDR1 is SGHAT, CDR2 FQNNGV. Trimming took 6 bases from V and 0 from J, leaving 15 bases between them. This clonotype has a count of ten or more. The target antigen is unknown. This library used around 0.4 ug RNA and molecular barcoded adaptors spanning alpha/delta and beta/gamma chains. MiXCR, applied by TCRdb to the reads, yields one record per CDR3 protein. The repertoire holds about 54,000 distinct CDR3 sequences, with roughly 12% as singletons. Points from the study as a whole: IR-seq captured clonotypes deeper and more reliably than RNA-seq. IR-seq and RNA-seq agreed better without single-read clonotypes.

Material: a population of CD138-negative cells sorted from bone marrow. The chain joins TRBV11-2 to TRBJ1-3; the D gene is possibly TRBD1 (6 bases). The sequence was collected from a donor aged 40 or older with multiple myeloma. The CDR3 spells CASSSETGPSGNTIYF. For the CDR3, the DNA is TGTGCCAGCAGTTCCGAGACAGGCCCCTCTGGAAACACCATATATTTT.